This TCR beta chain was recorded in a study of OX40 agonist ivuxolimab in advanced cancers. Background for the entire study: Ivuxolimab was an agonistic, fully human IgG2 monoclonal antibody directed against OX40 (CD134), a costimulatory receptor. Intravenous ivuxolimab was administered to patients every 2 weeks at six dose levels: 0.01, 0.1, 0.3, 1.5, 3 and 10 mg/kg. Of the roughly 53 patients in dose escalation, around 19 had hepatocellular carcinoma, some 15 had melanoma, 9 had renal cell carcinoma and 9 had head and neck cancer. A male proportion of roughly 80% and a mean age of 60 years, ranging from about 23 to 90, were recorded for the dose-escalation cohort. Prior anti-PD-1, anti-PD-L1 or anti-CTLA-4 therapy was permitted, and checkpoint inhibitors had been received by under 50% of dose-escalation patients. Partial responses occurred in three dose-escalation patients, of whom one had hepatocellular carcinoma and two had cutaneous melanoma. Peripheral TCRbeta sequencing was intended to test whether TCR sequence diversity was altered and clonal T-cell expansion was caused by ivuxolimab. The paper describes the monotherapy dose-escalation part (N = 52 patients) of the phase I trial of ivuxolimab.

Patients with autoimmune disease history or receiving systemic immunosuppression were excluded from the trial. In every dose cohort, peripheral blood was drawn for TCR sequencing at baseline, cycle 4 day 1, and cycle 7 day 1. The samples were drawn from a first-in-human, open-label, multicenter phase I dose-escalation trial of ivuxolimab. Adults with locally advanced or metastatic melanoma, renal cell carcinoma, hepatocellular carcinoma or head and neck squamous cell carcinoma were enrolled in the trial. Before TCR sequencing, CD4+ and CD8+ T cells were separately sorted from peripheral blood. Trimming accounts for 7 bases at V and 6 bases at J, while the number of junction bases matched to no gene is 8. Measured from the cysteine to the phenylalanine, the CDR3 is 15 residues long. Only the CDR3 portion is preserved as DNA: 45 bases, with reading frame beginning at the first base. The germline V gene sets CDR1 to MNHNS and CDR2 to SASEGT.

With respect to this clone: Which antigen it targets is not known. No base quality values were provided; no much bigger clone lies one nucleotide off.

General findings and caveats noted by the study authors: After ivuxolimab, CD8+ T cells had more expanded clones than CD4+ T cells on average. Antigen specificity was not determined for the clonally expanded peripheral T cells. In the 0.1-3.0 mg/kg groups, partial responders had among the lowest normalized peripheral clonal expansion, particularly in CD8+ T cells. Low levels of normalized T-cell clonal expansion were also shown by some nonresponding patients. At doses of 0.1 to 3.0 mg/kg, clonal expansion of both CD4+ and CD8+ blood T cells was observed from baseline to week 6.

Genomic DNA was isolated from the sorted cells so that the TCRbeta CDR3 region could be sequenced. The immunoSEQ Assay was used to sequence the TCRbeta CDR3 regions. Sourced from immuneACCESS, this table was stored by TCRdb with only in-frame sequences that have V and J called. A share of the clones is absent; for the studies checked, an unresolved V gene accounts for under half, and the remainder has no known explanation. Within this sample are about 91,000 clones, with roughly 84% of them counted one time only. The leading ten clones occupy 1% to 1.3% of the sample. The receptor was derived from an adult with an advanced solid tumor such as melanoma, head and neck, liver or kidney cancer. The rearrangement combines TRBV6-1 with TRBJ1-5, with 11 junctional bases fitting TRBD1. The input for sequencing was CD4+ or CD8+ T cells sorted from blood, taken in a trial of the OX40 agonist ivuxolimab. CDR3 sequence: CASMWDRGGGQPQHF. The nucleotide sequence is TGTGCCAGCATGTGGGACAGGGGGGGAGGTCAGCCCCAGCATTTT.